This T cell receptor (beta chain) appears in the sequencing data of a study of blood T cell repertoires in COVID-19. Looking at the study overall: The analysed material was cDNA or gDNA that came from T cells, B-cell-depleted T cells, or PBMCs.

CDR3 length equals 14 residues. The V and J ends lost 4 bases and 7 bases, in that order; junction bases with no gene match: 7. Germline values: CDR1 SGHTA, CDR2 FQGTGA. The table came from immunoSEQ multiplex PCR; TCRdb's copy has only in-frame clones and leaves some out. The top ten hold roughly 3.8% of the sample, which has over 85,000 clones, over 60% seen once. The receptor comes from a woman aged 80 or over with acute or convalescent COVID-19. Sample: peripheral blood. The chain is built from TRBV7-3 and TRBJ2-1, with 7 bases aligning to TRBD1. The CDR3 nucleotides are TGTGCCAGCAGCTCAGGGGGAACTGGGAATGAGCAGTTCTTC. Protein product: CASSSGGTGNEQFF.